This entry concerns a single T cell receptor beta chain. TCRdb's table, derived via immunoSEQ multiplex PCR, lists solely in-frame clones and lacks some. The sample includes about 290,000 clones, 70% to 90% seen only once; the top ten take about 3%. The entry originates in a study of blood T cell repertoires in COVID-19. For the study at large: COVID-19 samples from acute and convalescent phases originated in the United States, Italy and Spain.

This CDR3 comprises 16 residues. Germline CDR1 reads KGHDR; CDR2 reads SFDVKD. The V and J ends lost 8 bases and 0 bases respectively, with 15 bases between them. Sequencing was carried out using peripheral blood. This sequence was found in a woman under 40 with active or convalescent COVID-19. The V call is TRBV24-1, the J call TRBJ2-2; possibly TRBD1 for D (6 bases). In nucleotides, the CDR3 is TGTGCCACCACCGGAGCCGGGACACCGAACACCGGGGAGCTGTTTTTT. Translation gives CATTGAGTPNTGELFF.